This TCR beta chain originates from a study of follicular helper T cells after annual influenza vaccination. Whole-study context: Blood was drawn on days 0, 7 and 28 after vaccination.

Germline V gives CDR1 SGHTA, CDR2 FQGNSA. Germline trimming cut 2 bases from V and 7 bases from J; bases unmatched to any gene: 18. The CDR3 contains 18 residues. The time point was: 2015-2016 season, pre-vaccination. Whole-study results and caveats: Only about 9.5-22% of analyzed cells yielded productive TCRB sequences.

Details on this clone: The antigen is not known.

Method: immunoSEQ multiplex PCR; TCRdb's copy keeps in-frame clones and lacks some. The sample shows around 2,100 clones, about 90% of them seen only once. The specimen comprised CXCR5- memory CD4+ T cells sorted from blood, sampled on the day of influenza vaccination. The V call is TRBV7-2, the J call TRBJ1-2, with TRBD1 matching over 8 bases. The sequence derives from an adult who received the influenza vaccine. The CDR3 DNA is TGTGCCAGCAGCTTAAGGCAGGGGGCGCGAGGGCCGTGGCCTGGCTACACCTTC. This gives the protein CASSLRQGARGPWPGYTF.